The 24 T cell receptor beta chains given below trace back to one sample, sequenced in a study of blood T cells in healthy people across ages. Sample-barcoded 5' priming and a J-beta primer mix drove a second PCR of about 6 to 12 cycles. TCRdb analysed the 5' RACE reads with MiXCR anew, one entry per CDR3 protein. The data contain 1.5 million to 2 million distinct CDR3 sequences, about 31% of them seen just once; the ten biggest clones take up 11%. The sequencing input was blood. The source is a woman in her twenties or thirties in good health.

This clonotype was counted once. Since a much larger clone is just one base distant, this may be a read error. The chain uses TRBV4-1 and TRBJ2-5, with a weak D call TRBD2 (5 bases). The germline V gene encodes CDR1 MGHRA and CDR2 YSYEKL. This CDR3 region has 14 residues. CDR3 bases: TGCGCCAGCAGCCTTCTAGCATGGCGTGAGACCCGGTACTTC. This codes for CASSLLAWRETRYF.

The CDR3 region is CASSLQGGGQYF. CDR3 nucleotide sequence: TGTGCCAGCAGCCTACAGGGAGGCGGGCAGTACTTC. The genes are TRBV4-2 and TRBJ2-7, with D perhaps given as TRBD1 or TRBD2 (6 bases each). CDR1 is LGHNA, CDR2 YNFKEQ, per germline. The length of the CDR3 is 12 residues. V lost 4 bases and J 9 bases, leaving 13 bases between the germline ends.

The chain couples TRBV15 to TRBJ1-5, with 12 positions matching TRBD1. Germline CDR1 and CDR2: LNHNV and YYDKDF (reference sequence). The CDR3 is 15 amino acids. With V trimmed by 3 bases and J by 6 bases, 3 bases remained unmatched. CDR3 sequence (DNA): TGTGCCACCAGCAGGGGACAGGGGGCATCTCAGCCCCAGCATTTT. This codes for CATSRGQGASQPQHF.

Regarding this clonotype: A much larger clone differs by one base, so this may be a read error. The J gene is TRBJ2-3, the V gene TRBV5-1; D is uncertain. Germline assignment: CDR1 SGHRS and CDR2 YFSETQ. Between the trimmed V and J ends, which lost 4 bases and 5 bases, there was a span of 20 bases. The CDR3 covers 16 residues. The CDR3 DNA sequence: TGCGCCAGCAGCATGGGCCGCCCTCTTAACGGAGATACGCAGTATTTT. It is translated as CASSMGRPLNGDTQYF.

This chain links TRBV29-1 with TRBJ2-1; maybe TRBD2 (6 bases). The CDR3 loop spans 12 amino acids. Germline V gives CDR1 SQVTM, CDR2 ANQGSEA. V was clipped by 3 bases and J by 9 bases, with 12 bases between them. The CDR3 DNA reads TGCAGCGTTGATTGGCCCGGGGGTGAGCAGTTCTTC. Protein sequence: CSVDWPGGEQFF.

This clonotype came up a few times. V gene TRBV5-8 combines with J gene TRBJ2-5, with D possibly matching TRBD2 (6 bases). CDR1 SGHTS and CDR2 YDEGEE come from the germline V gene. V dropped 0 bases and J dropped 5 bases, with 17 bases sitting between them. This CDR3 comprises 16 residues. In DNA, the CDR3 is TGTGCCAGCAGCTTGGGCGAGACGGCTGCGGGGGAGACCCAGTACTTC. Its translation: CASSLGETAAGETQYF.

V gene TRBV6-1 combines with J gene TRBJ1-1, with a weak D call TRBD1 (6 bases). This CDR3 has 15 amino acids. In germline, CDR1 is MNHNS, CDR2 SASEGT. Trimming pared 4 bases from V and 0 bases from J, leaving 12 bases between. CDR3 sequence reads: CASSVWGQMNTEAFF. The CDR3 DNA reads TGTGCCAGCAGTGTTTGGGGGCAGATGAACACTGAAGCTTTCTTT.

This rearrangement joins TRBV7-3 to TRBJ2-7, with D hard to call. The CDR3 spans 13 residues. Germline values: CDR1 SGHTA, CDR2 FQGTGA. V lost 2 bases and J 3 bases, leaving 8 bases between the germline ends. The CDR3 loop reads CASSLLPDYEQYF. Written as DNA, the CDR3 is TGTGCCAGCAGCTTATTACCGGACTACGAGCAGTACTTC.

V usage is TRBV20-1 and J usage is TRBJ2-5, with 8 bases that match TRBD2. V lost 6 bases, J lost 13 bases, and 28 bases stayed unmatched. Germline assignment: CDR1 DFQATT and CDR2 SNEGSKA (reference sequence). This CDR3 is 17 amino acids long. The chain's CDR3 is CSAIDVGVAGYNNERYF. The CDR3 bases are TGCAGTGCGATCGATGTTGGGGTAGCGGGATATAACAATGAGCGGTACTTC.

The chain employs TRBV6-2 or TRBV6-3 and TRBJ2-3; no clear D. The CDR3 sequence is 17 residues long. Looked up from germline, CDR1 is MNHEY and CDR2 is SVGEGT. V was cut by 0 bases and J by 0 bases, with 13 bases left in between. The DNA for the CDR3 is TGTGCCAGCAGTTACTCGACCGGCGGATCTAGCACAGATACGCAGTATTTT. It codes for CASSYSTGGSSTDTQYF.

CDR3 residues: CASSQEGEGDGGGYEQYF. The DNA for the CDR3 is TGTGCCAGCAGCCAAGAGGGGGAAGGTGACGGGGGCGGCTACGAGCAGTACTTC. The chain uses TRBV4-2 and TRBJ2-7; D may correspond to TRBD1 or TRBD2 (6 bases each). CDR3 size: 18 residues. V lost 0 bases to trimming and J lost 3 bases, with 21 bases between them. In germline, CDR1 is LGHNA, CDR2 YNFKEQ.

This clonotype was counted ten times or more. This rearrangement joins TRBV7-9 to TRBJ2-1, with D maybe TRBD1 (6 bases). The germline V gene has CDR1 SEHNR and CDR2 FQNEAQ (reference sequence). Between the trimmed V and J ends, which lost 7 bases and 5 bases, there was a span of 18 bases. There are 15 residues in the CDR3. Here the CDR3 DNA reads TGTGCCAGCACCCAATCAGGACAGATTGACAATGAGCAGTTCTTC. Its translation: CASTQSGQIDNEQFF.

This clonotype was detected a few times. CDR3 region: CSALRDYRASGRANEQFF. Written as DNA, the CDR3 is TGCAGTGCGTTAAGGGACTACCGGGCTAGCGGGAGGGCCAATGAGCAGTTCTTC. This chain joins TRBV20-1 and TRBJ2-1; TRBD2 matches at 12 bases. This CDR3 is built from 18 residues. Germline trimming cut 6 bases from V and 6 bases from J; bases unmatched to any gene: 18. Germline V lookup: CDR1 DFQATT, CDR2 SNEGSKA (reference sequence).

About this clonotype: Germline is not matched at one junction end, which may reflect a read error. CDR3 amino acids: CVSSQTTGISYEQYF. For the CDR3, the DNA is TGTGTCAGCAGCCAAACTACAGGGATCAGCTACGAGCAGTACTTC. J is TRBJ2-7 and V is TRBV5-6; perhaps TRBD1 as D (6 bases). The CDR3 has 15 residues. The V gene's germline CDR1 is SGHDT and CDR2 YYEEEE.

This clonotype was seen a few times. The V call is TRBV10-3, the J call TRBJ1-1; maybe TRBD1 (6 bases). The CDR3 extends over 16 amino acids. V was shortened by 0 bases and J by 4 bases, with 15 bases between the two germline ends. Germline V gives CDR1 ENHRY, CDR2 SYGVKD. The DNA of the CDR3 is TGTGCCATCAGTGAGTCGAAATCTGGAGGGGGCACTGAAGCTTTCTTT. Translated: CAISESKSGGGTEAFF.

Regarding this clonotype: Without the conserved terminal phenylalanine or tryptophan, this CDR3 likely stems from a read error. The chain has TRBV6-1 and TRBJ1-1; the D is unclear. The CDR3 is made up of 12 amino acids. Germline loops: CDR1 MNHNS, CDR2 SASEGT. Trimming stripped 9 bases from V and 5 bases from J, with 13 bases between. CDR3 amino acids: CASQLGRTEAFL. DNA for the CDR3: TGTGCCAGTCAATTGGGTCGGACTGAAGCTTTCTTG.

In nucleotides, the CDR3 is TGTGCCAGCAGCTTAGGGCCTAGGATTGAGCAGTTCTTC. Encoded protein: CASSLGPRIEQFF. V usage is TRBV7-9 and J usage is TRBJ2-1, with D unclear. Per germline, CDR1 SEHNR and CDR2 FQNEAQ (reference sequence). Trimming left V 1 base short and J 9 bases short, with 10 bases between. CDR3 length: 13 amino acids.

The table lists this clonotype with many counts. This rearrangement joins TRBV5-1 to TRBJ2-1; tentative D call: TRBD1 (5 bases). Trimming cost V 4 bases and J 8 bases, with 19 bases left between them. This CDR3 is built from 15 residues. Germline assignment: CDR1 SGHRS and CDR2 YFSETQ. The CDR3 DNA reads as TGCGCCAGCAGCCCCGCAAAGGGGCTGCCGTATGAGCAGTTCTTC. Amino acids: CASSPAKGLPYEQFF.

This chain uses TRBV12-3 or TRBV12-4 with TRBJ1-2; unclear D gene. Trimming stripped 5 bases from V and 4 bases from J, with 17 bases between. The CDR3 loop spans 15 amino acids. For the CDR3, the DNA is TGTGCCAGCAGTGCGGACGGGATCGTGAGCTATGGCTACACCTTC. Its protein is CASSADGIVSYGYTF.

This clonotype has only a few counts. The CDR3 spells CASSGQSGYTF. In DNA, the CDR3 is TGTGCCAGCAGTGGACAGTCTGGCTACACCTTC. The chain carries TRBV6-5 and TRBJ1-2, with D maybe TRBD1 (6 bases). The CDR3 consists of 11 residues. V was clipped by 5 bases and J by 7 bases, with 8 bases between them. From germline, CDR1 is MNHEY and CDR2 SVGAGI.

The sample holds a few counts of this clonotype. This chain links TRBV15 with TRBJ2-5, with D unclear. The CDR3 loop spans 13 amino acids. Germline loops: CDR1 LNHNV, CDR2 YYDKDF (reference sequence). V lost 0 bases to trimming and J lost 5 bases, with 7 bases between them. The CDR3 coding sequence is TGTGCCACCAGCAGAGATGCAGCGGAGACCCAGTACTTC. Translation gives CATSRDAAETQYF.

The rearrangement links TRBV29-1 to TRBJ1-3, with D unclear. Trimming left V 1 base short and J 0 bases short, with 7 bases between. Germline V lookup: CDR1 SQVTM, CDR2 ANQGSEA. The CDR3 is 14 amino acids. This chain's CDR3 is CSVEGSFSGNTIYF. The CDR3, as DNA: TGCAGCGTTGAAGGCAGCTTCTCTGGAAACACCATATATTTT.

The rearrangement joins TRBV19 to TRBJ2-1; perhaps TRBD1 as D (6 bases). The DNA end is a closer match to TRBJ2-7, so the J assignment may be wrong. The CDR3 totals 15 residues. Germline-derived CDR1 and CDR2 are LNHDA and SQIVND (reference sequence). The CDR3 protein is CASSIAAGVGAEQYF. CDR3 in DNA: TGTGCCAGTAGTATCGCGGCAGGGGTAGGCGCGGAGCAGTACTTC.

This chain connects TRBV20-1 to TRBJ2-7; the match to TRBD2 covers 10 bases. The J call may not be correct, given that the DNA end is closer to TRBJ2-5. Per germline, CDR1 DFQATT and CDR2 SNEGSKA (reference sequence). CDR3 length: 16 amino acids. CDR3 nucleotides: TGCAGTGCCGTAGATACAAGCGGGGGGGTCCTTGAGACCCAGTACTTC. Translation: CSAVDTSGGVLETQYF.